Each of the 14 T cell receptor beta chains below was sequenced from the same sample in a study of T cell responses to AZD1222 COVID-19 vaccine. TCRdb's copy holds only in-frame clones and misses some; the assay was immunoSEQ multiplex PCR. The sample has some 150,000 clones, about 89% seen once; the top ten hold under 3.5%. This material consisted of peripheral blood, taken on day 0 of AZD1222 vaccination. These receptors all stem from an adult in good health.

The gene calls are TRBV5-1 and TRBJ2-7, with 11 bases fitting TRBD2. V lost 8 bases to trimming and J lost 2 bases; unmatched junction nucleotides: 18. CDR1 is SGHRS, CDR2 YFSETQ, per germline. The CDR3 contains 18 residues. The DNA for the CDR3 is TGCGCCAGTAGAGACGGGACTAGCGGTTACCCCCTGCCCTACGAGCAGTACTTC. Residues: CASRDGTSGYPLPYEQYF.

This clone was detected a few times. The V gene is TRBV9, the J gene TRBJ2-7, with 8 bases that match TRBD1. Germline V gene data show CDR1 as SGDLS and CDR2 as YYNGEE. The CDR3 has 14 amino acids. V lost 4 bases, J lost 0 bases, and 3 bases stayed unmatched. The chain's CDR3 is CASSLGTGSYEQYF. The CDR3, as DNA: TGTGCCAGCAGCCTTGGGACAGGCTCCTACGAGCAGTACTTC.

This sequence joins TRBV7-9 and TRBJ1-1; D unresolved. The CDR3 is 14 residues long. Germline loops: CDR1 SEHNR, CDR2 FQNEAQ (reference sequence). Trimming stripped 2 bases from V and 5 bases from J, with 12 bases between. The CDR3 here is CASSLSSVGTEAFF. The CDR3 DNA sequence: TGTGCCAGCAGCTTATCTTCGGTGGGGACTGAAGCTTTCTTT. The full variable domain, completed using reference TRBV7-9 and TRBJ1-1, is DTGVSQNPRHKITKRGQNVTFRCDPISEHNRLYWYRQTLGQGPEFLTYFQNEAQLEKSRLLSDRFSAERPKGSFSTLEIQRTEQGDSAMYLCASSLSSVGTEAFFGQGTRLTVV.

The chain recombines TRBV5-1 with TRBJ1-1; D perhaps matches TRBD1 (5 bases). The CDR3 sequence is 14 residues long. The germline V gene encodes CDR1 SGHRS and CDR2 YFSETQ. V lost 2 bases and J 1 base, leaving 9 bases between the germline ends. The CDR3 DNA follows: TGCGCCAGCAGCTTCTCTCAGGGGAACACTGAAGCTTTCTTT. As protein: CASSFSQGNTEAFF. The full variable domain, with the rest looked up from reference TRBV5-1 and TRBJ1-1, is KAGVTQTPRYLIKTRGQQVTLSCSPISGHRSVSWYQQTPGQGLQFLFEYFSETQRNKGNFPGRFSGRQFSNSRSEMNVSTLELGDSALYLCASSFSQGNTEAFFGQGTRLTVV.

The chain combines TRBV6-5 with TRBJ2-7; 10 bases agree with TRBD1. The CDR3 loop spans 15 amino acids. V shed 0 bases and J 6 bases; nucleotides not matched to a gene: 5. Germline values: CDR1 MNHEY, CDR2 SVGAGI. The CDR3: CASSYSRQGAGEQYF. CDR3 DNA: TGTGCCAGCAGTTACTCAAGACAGGGGGCGGGCGAGCAGTACTTC.

The chain links TRBV7-2 to TRBJ2-7; 11 nucleotides agree with TRBD2. Looked up from germline, CDR1 is SGHTA and CDR2 is FQGNSA. This CDR3 comprises 16 residues. V dropped 5 bases and J dropped 1; count of bases not matched to a gene: 7. DNA for the CDR3: TGTGCCAGCAGCGTTACTAGCGGGAGTGGTTCCTACGAGCAGTACTTC. Its protein is CASSVTSGSGSYEQYF. The entire variable domain, with the rest obtained from reference TRBV7-2 and TRBJ2-7, is as follows: GAGVSQSPSNKVTEKGKDVELRCDPISGHTALYWYRQSLGQGLEFLIYFQGNSAPDKSGLPSDRFSAERTGGSVSTLTIQRTQQEDSAVYLCASSVTSGSGSYEQYFGPGTRLTVT.

This rearrangement joins TRBV28 to TRBJ2-2; no definite D call. Trimming removed 2 bases from V and 7 bases from J, with 8 bases in between. There are 13 residues in the CDR3. Germline CDR1 and CDR2: MDHEN and SYDVKM. CDR3 region: CASSLSGNGELFF. CDR3 DNA sequence: TGTGCCAGCAGTTTAAGTGGTAACGGGGAGCTGTTTTTT.

This chain uses TRBV7-8 with TRBJ2-3, with 9 bases that match TRBD2. There are 14 residues in the CDR3. From germline, CDR1 is SGHVS and CDR2 FQNEAQ. Germline trimming cut 7 bases from V and 6 bases from J; bases unmatched to any gene: 8. The CDR3 bases are TGTGCCAGCACCGATAGCGGGAGACCGGATACGCAGTATTTT. Protein sequence: CASTDSGRPDTQYF.

V usage is TRBV12-5 and J usage is TRBJ1-1; the match to TRBD1 covers 7 bases. The trim removed 1 base at V and 1 base at J, leaving 0 bases unmatched. The CDR3 extends over 14 amino acids. CDR1 is LGHNT, CDR2 FRNRAP, per germline. In DNA, the CDR3 is TGTGCTAGTGGTTTGGGGACAGGGAACACTGAAGCTTTCTTT. Its translation is CASGLGTGNTEAFF. The variable domain in full, completed from reference TRBV12-5 and TRBJ1-1, reads DARVTQTPRHKVTEMGQEVTMRCQPILGHNTVFWYRQTMMQGLELLAYFRNRAPLDDSGMPKDRFSAEMPDATLATLKIQPSEPRDSAVYFCASGLGTGNTEAFFGQGTRLTVV.

This sequence joins TRBV24-1 and TRBJ2-7, with D uncertain. Trimming shortened V by 3 bases and J by 2 bases, and 16 bases separated the two germline ends. CDR3 length: 16 residues. From germline, CDR1 is KGHDR and CDR2 SFDVKD. The CDR3 loop is CATSDPSTGRPYEQYF. CDR3 nucleotides: TGTGCCACCAGTGATCCTTCGACCGGACGGCCCTACGAGCAGTACTTC.

The rearrangement uses TRBV3-1 (or the pseudogene TRBV3-2) and TRBJ1-1, with a weak D call TRBD1 (6 bases). This CDR3 has 14 amino acids. Per germline, CDR1 LGHDT and CDR2 YNNKEL (reference sequence). V lost 1 base and J 6 bases, leaving 12 bases between the germline ends. The CDR3 region has the DNA TGTGCCAGCAGCCAAGTTCAGGGGATCGCTGAAGCTTTCTTT. Protein sequence: CASSQVQGIAEAFF.

The genes are TRBV3-1 (or the pseudogene TRBV3-2) and TRBJ2-1; 10 bases agree with TRBD2. Trimming at V came to 4 bases and at J to 8 bases, leaving 11 bases not matched to a gene. CDR3 length: 16 residues. Germline V gene lookup returns CDR1 LGHDT and CDR2 YNNKEL (reference sequence). CDR3 sequence: CASSRRGPSGGYEQFF. In DNA, the CDR3 is TGTGCCAGCAGCCGAAGGGGACCTAGCGGGGGTTATGAGCAGTTCTTC.

The chain links TRBV27 to TRBJ2-3; 8 nucleotides match TRBD2. The CDR3 is 16 residues long. Germline CDR1 MNHEY, CDR2 SMNVEV (reference sequence). V lost 5 bases to trimming and J lost 1 base; unmatched junction nucleotides: 8. CDR3 DNA: TGTGCCAGCAGTCTTGGGCCAGCGGGGGGCACAGATACGCAGTATTTT. Its translation: CASSLGPAGGTDTQYF.

The rearrangement joins TRBV28 to TRBJ2-3; D unclear. CDR1 and CDR2 from the germline V gene are MDHEN and SYDVKM. Trimming cost V 5 bases and J 0 bases, with 3 bases left between them. The CDR3 has 12 residues. The CDR3 DNA reads as TGTGCCAGCAGTCTTAGCACAGATACGCAGTATTTT. Translating gives CASSLSTDTQYF. Combining the CDR3 with reference TRBV28 and TRBJ2-3 gives the whole variable domain DVKVTQSSRYLVKRTGEKVFLECVQDMDHENMFWYRQDPGLGLRLIYFSYDVKMKEKGDIPEGYSVSREKKERFSLILESASTNQTSMYLCASSLSTDTQYFGPGTRLTVL.